This T cell receptor (beta chain) came from a study of T cells in Graves' hyperthyroidism and ophthalmopathy (dated by TCRdb to the late 2010s). Background for the entire study: Peripheral blood was collected at initial diagnosis, before any treatment. To identify distinguishing TCR V-J signatures, a discovery cohort of some 100 patients was used, comprising 43 with Graves' ophthalmopathy and under 60 with stable Graves' hyperthyroidism. Whether ophthalmopathy could be predicted prospectively was tested in an independent validation cohort made up of 18 to 20 hyperthyroidism patients plus 17 patients who later progressed to ophthalmopathy. The approximately 90 discovery patients were divided at random into training and test sets in a 7:3 ratio. In about 6 Graves' hyperthyroidism patients, the study also compared T-cell repertoires from thyroid tissue with T-cell repertoires from blood. After sampling, hyperthyroidism patients received methimazole starting at 30 mg daily, and ophthalmopathy patients received high-dose intravenous methylprednisolone. The paper describes TCR Vbeta CDR3 sequencing of 130 to 150 peripheral blood samples, made up of 43 ophthalmopathy patients, approximately 76 hyperthyroidism patients and roughly 17 progressor patients. Findings and caveats that apply to the study as a whole: Ophthalmopathy was separated from stable hyperthyroidism by a 13 V-J signature model, with approximately 90% sensitivity and about 81% specificity obtained in cross-validation and 80%/75% obtained in testing. Sample size was not statistically predetermined, and investigators were not blinded to group allocation. In validation, the model predicted progression to ophthalmopathy a median of approximately 6.6 months before onset, with roughly 70% sensitivity and roughly 79% specificity. Most expanded thyroid clonotypes (frequency above 0.001) were also found in blood, which suggests that blood repertoires may mirror thyroid immune responses.

For CDR1 and CDR2, the germline V gene lists SGHAT and FQNNGV. Including the terminal cysteine and phenylalanine, the CDR3 comprises 16 residues. Of the read, only the CDR3 DNA is kept; its 48 bases are in frame from base 1. Trimmed from V: 7 bases; trimmed from J: 4 bases; junction bases lacking a gene match: 12. The TCR beta CDR3 regions were amplified from RNA transcripts. A first-round RT-PCR of the TCR CDR3 used the HTBI primer set with the Qiagen OneStep RT-PCR kit. The libraries were constructed in a second round of multiplex PCR and then size-selected and purified. The libraries were sequenced on an Illumina HiSeq2000 using paired-end 100 bp reads. The paper's processing steps were these. Raw data were processed with SOAPnuke, discarding reads with adapters, uncalled bases, mean Phred below 15, or no exact constant-primer or identifier match. High-quality paired reads were merged using COPE v1.2.5, and each unique nucleotide sequence was defined as a clonotype. Clonotypes were aligned to IMGT TRBV, TRBD and TRBJ reference segments using MiTCR v1.1. Analysis was restricted to V-J combinations with a frequency above 0.0001, which covered roughly 99% of repertoires. The TCS score was defined as F50 (clonal expansion) divided by E x V (chaos), with BLOSUM62-based TCRdist calculated between CDR3 peptides within each V-J. Welch's t-statistics and random forest reduced roughly 530 V-J features to 13, which were used in a naive Bayes classifier (R e1071). Using fastp trimming at Q25 and MiXCR clonotype assembly, TCRdb reanalyzed the public sequencing data and kept in-frame beta chains. CDR3 protein duplicates are merged, each entry listing the most common genes and DNA. In this record, the V and J calls reflect TCRdb's handling and not the investigators' own analysis. The sample table shows about 210,000 distinct CDR3 sequences, and roughly 17% are seen once. The top ten hold 50% of the sample.

This clonotype was detected ten times or more. No cognate antigen has been identified for it. The record has no base qualities; no much larger clone is one base away. Stable Graves' hyperthyroidism was defined as no progression to ophthalmopathy during 18 months of follow-up. Hyperthyroidism patients were aged 18 to 65 years and newly diagnosed, with disease duration of less than 2 months. Patients with uncontrolled infections, other autoimmune diseases, pregnancy or lactation were excluded. Diagnoses were based on clinical symptoms, serum thyroxine and TRAb, thyroid ultrasound and orbital computed tomography. PBMCs were separated from roughly 9.3 ml of fresh peripheral blood using Ficoll-Paque density gradient centrifugation. Total RNA was extracted with Trizol reagent, and quality was checked on an Agilent 2100 Bioanalyzer.

Material for sequencing was blood. The rearrangement combines TRBV11-2 with TRBJ1-4, with 7 middle bases fitting TRBD1. The sequence was obtained from a man aged 45 to 65 with Graves' hyperthyroidism. The DNA reads as follows: TGTGCCAGCACGAACTTACAGGGGCGCAATAATGAAAAACTGTTTTTT. It translates as CASTNLQGRNNEKLFF.